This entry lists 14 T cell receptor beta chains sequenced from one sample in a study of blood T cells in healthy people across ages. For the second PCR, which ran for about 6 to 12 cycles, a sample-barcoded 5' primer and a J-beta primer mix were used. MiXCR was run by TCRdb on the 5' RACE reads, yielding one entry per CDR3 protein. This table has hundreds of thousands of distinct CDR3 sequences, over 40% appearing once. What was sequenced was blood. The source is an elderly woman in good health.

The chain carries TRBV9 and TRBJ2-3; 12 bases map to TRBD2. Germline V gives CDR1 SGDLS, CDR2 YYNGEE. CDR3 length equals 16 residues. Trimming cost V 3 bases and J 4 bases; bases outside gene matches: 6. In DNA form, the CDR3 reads TGTGCCAGCAGCGCCGGGACTAGCGGGCCCCCAGATACGCAGTATTTT. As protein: CASSAGTSGPPDTQYF.

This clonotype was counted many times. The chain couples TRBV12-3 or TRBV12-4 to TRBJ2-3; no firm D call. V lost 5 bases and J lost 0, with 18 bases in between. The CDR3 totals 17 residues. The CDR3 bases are TGTGCCAGCAGTCCTATCGGAGCCATTTCTAGCACAGATACGCAGTATTTT. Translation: CASSPIGAISSTDTQYF.

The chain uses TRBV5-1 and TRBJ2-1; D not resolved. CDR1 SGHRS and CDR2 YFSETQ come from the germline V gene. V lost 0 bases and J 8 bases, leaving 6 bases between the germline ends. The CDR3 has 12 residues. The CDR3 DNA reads TGCGCCAGCAGCTTGGGCTATTATGAGCAGTTCTTC. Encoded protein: CASSLGYYEQFF.

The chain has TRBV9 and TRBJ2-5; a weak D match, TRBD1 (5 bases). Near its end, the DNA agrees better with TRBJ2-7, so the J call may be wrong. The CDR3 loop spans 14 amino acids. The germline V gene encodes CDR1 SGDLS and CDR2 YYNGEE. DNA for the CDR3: TGTGCCAGCACCCCAGGGTTGGGGACCTACGAGCAGTACTTC. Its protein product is CASTPGLGTYEQYF.

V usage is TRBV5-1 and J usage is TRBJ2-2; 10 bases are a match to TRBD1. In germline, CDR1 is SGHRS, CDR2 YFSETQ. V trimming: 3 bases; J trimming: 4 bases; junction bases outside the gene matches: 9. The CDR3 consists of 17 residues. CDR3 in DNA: TGCGCCAGCAGCTGGGACAGGGGAGTCGGGGCCACCGGGGAGCTGTTTTTT. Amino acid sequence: CASSWDRGVGATGELFF. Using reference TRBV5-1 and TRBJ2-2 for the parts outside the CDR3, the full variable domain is KAGVTQTPRYLIKTRGQQVTLSCSPISGHRSVSWYQQTPGQGLQFLFEYFSETQRNKGNFPGRFSGRQFSNSRSEMNVSTLELGDSALYLCASSWDRGVGATGELFFGEGSRLTVL.

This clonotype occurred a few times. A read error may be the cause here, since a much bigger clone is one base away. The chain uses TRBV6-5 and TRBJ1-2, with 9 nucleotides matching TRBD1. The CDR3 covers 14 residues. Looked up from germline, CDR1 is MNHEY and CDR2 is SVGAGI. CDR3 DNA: TGTGCCGGCAGCTCGGGACAGGGAAGATATGGCTACACCTTC. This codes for CAGSSGQGRYGYTF.

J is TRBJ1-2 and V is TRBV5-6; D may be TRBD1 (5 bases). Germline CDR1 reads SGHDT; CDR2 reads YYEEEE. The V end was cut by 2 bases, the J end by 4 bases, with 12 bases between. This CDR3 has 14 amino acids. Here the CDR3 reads CASSLGHRGYGYTF. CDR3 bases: TGTGCCAGCAGCTTAGGACATCGTGGCTATGGCTACACCTTC.

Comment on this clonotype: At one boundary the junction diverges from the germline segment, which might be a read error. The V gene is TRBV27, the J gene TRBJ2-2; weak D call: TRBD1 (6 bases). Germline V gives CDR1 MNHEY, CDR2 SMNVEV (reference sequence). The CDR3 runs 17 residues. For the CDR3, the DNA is TGTGCCGGCAGTTTATCTGGGGGCAGCTCCTACACCGGGGAGCTGTTTTTT. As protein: CAGSLSGGSSYTGELFF.

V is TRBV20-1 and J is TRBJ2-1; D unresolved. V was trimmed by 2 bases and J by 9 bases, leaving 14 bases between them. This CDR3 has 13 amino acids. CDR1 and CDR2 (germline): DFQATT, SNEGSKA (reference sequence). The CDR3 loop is CSARSKATREQFF. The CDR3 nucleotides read TGCAGTGCTAGAAGCAAGGCCACTCGTGAGCAGTTCTTC.

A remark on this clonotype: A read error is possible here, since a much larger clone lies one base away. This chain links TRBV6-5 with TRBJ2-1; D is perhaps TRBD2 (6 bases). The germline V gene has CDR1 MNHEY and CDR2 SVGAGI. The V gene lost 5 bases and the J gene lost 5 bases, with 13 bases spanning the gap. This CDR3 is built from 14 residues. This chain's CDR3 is CASSDTGTHNEQFF. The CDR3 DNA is TGTGCCAGCAGTGATACCGGGACTCACAATGAGCAGTTCTTC.

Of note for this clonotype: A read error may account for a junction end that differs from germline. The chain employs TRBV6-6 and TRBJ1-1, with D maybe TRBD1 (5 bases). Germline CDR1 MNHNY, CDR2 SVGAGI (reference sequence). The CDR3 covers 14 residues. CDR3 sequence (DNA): TGTGTCAGCAGTTACGGGGGAGGTTCCACTGAAGCTTTCTTT. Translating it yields CVSSYGGGSTEAFF.

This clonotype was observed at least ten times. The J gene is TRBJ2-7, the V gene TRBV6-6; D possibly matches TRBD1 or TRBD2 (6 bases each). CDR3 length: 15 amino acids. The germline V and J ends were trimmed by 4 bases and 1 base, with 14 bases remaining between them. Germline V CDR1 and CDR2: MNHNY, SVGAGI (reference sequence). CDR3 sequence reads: CASSSPGALSYEQYF. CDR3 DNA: TGTGCCAGCAGTTCGCCGGGGGCCCTATCCTACGAGCAGTACTTC.

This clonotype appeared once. Here the CDR3 DNA reads TGCGCCAGCAGCTTTAATGCGGGAGCCTCCTACAATGAGCAGTTCTTC. Translating gives CASSFNAGASYNEQFF. The chain has TRBV5-1 and TRBJ2-1, with 7 bases lining up with TRBD2. CDR1 and CDR2 (germline): SGHRS, YFSETQ. Trimming cost V 2 bases and J 0 bases; bases outside gene matches: 5. CDR3 length equals 16 residues.

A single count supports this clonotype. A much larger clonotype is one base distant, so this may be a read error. CDR3 nucleotide sequence: TGTGCCAGTAGCGGATCGAGACTAGCATATAGCGATGGGCAGTTCTTC. It yields the protein CASSGSRLAYSDGQFF. V gene TRBV19 combines with J gene TRBJ2-1; 7 bases agree with TRBD2. The CDR3 sequence is 16 residues long. After removal of 6 bases from V and 12 bases from J, the junction contained 20 bases not matched to a gene. Germline CDR1 LNHDA, CDR2 SQIVND (reference sequence).